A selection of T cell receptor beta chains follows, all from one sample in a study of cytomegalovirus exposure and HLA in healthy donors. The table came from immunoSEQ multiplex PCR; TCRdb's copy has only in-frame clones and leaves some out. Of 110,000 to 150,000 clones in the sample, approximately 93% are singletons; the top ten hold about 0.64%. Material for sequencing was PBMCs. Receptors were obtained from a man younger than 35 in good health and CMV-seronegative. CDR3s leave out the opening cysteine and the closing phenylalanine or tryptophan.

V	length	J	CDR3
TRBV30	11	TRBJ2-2	AWSFGGSRELF
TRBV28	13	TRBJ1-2	ASTAASSTNYGYT
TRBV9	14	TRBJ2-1	ASSTDLSARVDEQF
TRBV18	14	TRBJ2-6	ASSPPSGSGANVLT
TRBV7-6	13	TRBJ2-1	ASSLAPGAAREQF
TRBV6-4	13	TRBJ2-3	ASSRLAGGTDTQY
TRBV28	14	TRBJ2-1	ASSSTTSGKPHEQF
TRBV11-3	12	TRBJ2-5	ASSPGQGGETQY
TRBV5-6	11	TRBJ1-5	ASSGRDNQPQH
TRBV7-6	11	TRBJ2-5	ASSPGYQETQY
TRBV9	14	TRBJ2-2	ASSAPGTVNTGELF
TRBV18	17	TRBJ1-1	ASSPIRFLDSTQNTEAF
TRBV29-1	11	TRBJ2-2	SGTQENTGELF
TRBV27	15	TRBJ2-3	ASSLSAGTGGTDTQY
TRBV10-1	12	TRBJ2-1	ASRSGSPLNEQF
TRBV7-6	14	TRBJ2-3	ASSLAGWVGGDTQY
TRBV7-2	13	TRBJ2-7	ASSYRWEGYYEQY
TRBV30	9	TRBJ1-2	AWSVAGGYT
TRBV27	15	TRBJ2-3	ASSLSETSRYTDTQY
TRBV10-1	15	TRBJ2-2	ASSEGGRGRVTGELF
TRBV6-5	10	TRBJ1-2	ASRGPNYGYT
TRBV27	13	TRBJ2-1	ASSLDRGPYNEQF
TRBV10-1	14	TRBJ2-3	ASSESAGTLGDTQY
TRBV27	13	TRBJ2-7	ASSLSVRGGYEQY
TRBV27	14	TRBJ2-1	ASSFLAGGGYNEQF
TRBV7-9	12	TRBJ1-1	ASSPDRGFTEAF
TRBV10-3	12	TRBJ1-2	AISAQGGDYGYT
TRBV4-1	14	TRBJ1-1	ASSPRQGLMNTEAF
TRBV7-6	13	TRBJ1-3	ASSERWRGAHTIY
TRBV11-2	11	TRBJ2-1	ASSSMGRGEQF
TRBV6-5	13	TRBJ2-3	ASKIREIGWSTQY
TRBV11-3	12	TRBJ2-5	ASSRGGTRETQY